What follows are 18 T cell receptor beta chains derived from one specimen sequenced in a study of blood T cell repertoires in COVID-19 (dated by TCRdb to between 2020 and 2021). Library construction relied on the immunoSEQ multiplex PCR assay. TCRdb holds this immuneACCESS table with in-frame rearrangements only. Some clones are missing; in checked studies, unresolved V genes explain under half, and the rest has no known cause. This sample is represented by 50,000 or so clones; 75% to 85% of them were singletons. Approximately 15% of the sample is held by the ten biggest clonotypes. What was sequenced was peripheral blood. The receptor set was obtained from a middle-aged man with acute or convalescent COVID-19.

The rearrangement uses TRBV7-8 and TRBJ2-3; 7 bases are a match to TRBD2. The V segment lost 3 bases and the J segment 0 bases; nucleotides outside the gene matches: 9. The CDR3 extends over 17 amino acids. CDR1 and CDR2 from the germline V gene are SGHVS and FQNEAQ. The CDR3 bases are TGTGCCAGCAGCTTGCGCTTCGGGGGGTCTAGCACAGATACGCAGTATTTT. It encodes CASSLRFGGSSTDTQYF. Full variable domain (outside the CDR3, taken from reference TRBV7-8 and TRBJ2-3): GAGVSQSPRYKVAKRGQDVALRCDPISGHVSLFWYQQALGQGPEFLTYFQNEAQLDKSGLPSDRFFAERPEGSVSTLKIQRTQQEDSAVYLCASSLRFGGSSTDTQYFGPGTRLTVL.

V gene TRBV9 combines with J gene TRBJ2-1; D possibly corresponds to TRBD2 (5 bases). This CDR3 region has 13 residues. V was trimmed by 0 bases and J by 9 bases, leaving 10 bases between them. CDR1 is SGDLS, CDR2 YYNGEE, per germline. This CDR3 is CASSVGLLAEQFF. The CDR3 nucleotides read TGTGCCAGCAGCGTAGGACTACTCGCTGAGCAGTTCTTC.

This clone was found once. Other DNA sequences within the sample encode an identical CDR3. V is TRBV20-1 and J is TRBJ2-3; 7 nucleotides agree with TRBD2. CDR1 is DFQATT and CDR2 is SNEGSKA in the germline V gene (reference sequence). J was trimmed by 0 bases and V by 3 bases; bases with no gene match: 6. The CDR3 sequence is 15 residues long. The CDR3 here is CSASRLADSTDTQYF. DNA for the CDR3: TGCAGTGCTAGTCGGCTAGCGGATAGCACAGATACGCAGTATTTT.

The V gene is TRBV5-5, the J gene TRBJ2-3; the D is unclear. The germline V gene has CDR1 SGHKS and CDR2 YYEKEE (reference sequence). The CDR3 runs to 11 residues. Deletions cut 4 bases from V and 5 bases from J, with 5 bases between. The CDR3 here is CASSPKDTQYF. In DNA, the CDR3 is TGTGCCAGCAGCCCAAAAGATACGCAGTATTTT.

V gene TRBV15 combines with J gene TRBJ2-2; D is ambiguous. CDR3 length: 13 amino acids. V was cut by 8 bases and J by 5 bases, with 12 bases left in between. CDR1 and CDR2 (germline): LNHNV, YYDKDF (reference sequence). The CDR3 sequence is CATAAERTGELFF. CDR3 DNA sequence: TGTGCCACCGCGGCAGAAAGAACCGGGGAGCTGTTTTTT.

This sequence joins TRBV6-2 or TRBV6-3 and TRBJ1-5, with no clear D. Trimming took 5 bases from V and 3 from J, leaving 14 bases between them. Per germline, CDR1 MNHEY and CDR2 SVGEGT. The CDR3 extends over 15 amino acids. CDR3 nucleotides: TGTGCCAGCAGTCAATCCACTCTCTTCAATCAGCCCCAGCATTTT. It translates to CASSQSTLFNQPQHF.

This chain joins TRBV12-3 or TRBV12-4 and TRBJ2-7; unclear D gene. The CDR3 is made up of 12 amino acids. The ends were cut back, 7 bases at V and 7 bases at J, with 14 bases in the middle. The CDR3 DNA reads as TGTGCCAGCACCCAAGTTGCAGGAGAGCAGTACTTC. Its protein is CASTQVAGEQYF.

V gene TRBV6-5 combines with J gene TRBJ1-2; possible D gene TRBD1, 6 bases. The CDR3 is 13 residues long. The V gene lost 3 bases and the J gene lost 8 bases, with 13 bases spanning the gap. CDR1 and CDR2 (germline): MNHEY, SVGAGI. In DNA, the CDR3 is TGTGCCAGCAGTTATGGGGGCGCGAGGGGCTACACCTTC. This sequence encodes CASSYGGARGYTF.

The rearrangement joins TRBV5-1 to TRBJ2-3; 8 bases match TRBD2. This CDR3 contains 16 residues. V was pared by 3 bases and J by 2 bases, with 8 bases of the junction left unmatched. CDR1 is SGHRS and CDR2 is YFSETQ in the germline V gene. CDR3 sequence: CASSSGLEPLTDTQYF. The CDR3 DNA sequence: TGCGCCAGCAGCTCGGGACTAGAGCCCCTCACAGATACGCAGTATTTT.

The CDR3 coding sequence is TGTGCCAGCTCACCGAACGACAGGGGTAGTGGCTACACCTTC. This translates into CASSPNDRGSGYTF. This chain uses TRBV18 with TRBJ1-2; 8 bases fit TRBD1. Germline V gene lookup returns CDR1 KGHSH and CDR2 LQKENI. The CDR3 sequence is 14 residues long. The ends lost 3 bases at V and 7 bases at J; junction bases unmatched: 7.

The V call is TRBV2, the J call TRBJ2-5, with 9 positions matching TRBD2. The CDR3 has 16 amino acids. V shed 6 bases, J shed 3 bases, and the junction held 11 bases outside the gene matches. Germline-derived CDR1 and CDR2 are SNHLY and FYNNEI. CDR3 amino acids: CASSWTGSGRKETQYF. DNA for the CDR3: TGTGCCAGCAGCTGGACGGGTAGCGGGAGAAAAGAGACCCAGTACTTC.

This clone was detected only once. This chain links TRBV7-2 with TRBJ1-2; D is possibly TRBD1 (6 bases). This CDR3 has 13 amino acids. CDR1 SGHTA and CDR2 FQGNSA come from the germline V gene. V lost 5 bases, J lost 2 bases, and 9 bases lay in between. As DNA, the CDR3 is TGTGCCAGCAGCCACGACAGGAACTATGGCTACACCTTC. Residues: CASSHDRNYGYTF.

This clone was recorded only once. V gene TRBV19 combines with J gene TRBJ2-3; 7 bases are a match to TRBD1. The V gene end was trimmed by 7 bases and the J gene end by 5 bases; junction bases not matched to a gene: 6. This CDR3 is built from 13 residues. Per the germline V gene, CDR1 is LNHDA and CDR2 is SQIVND (reference sequence). CDR3 amino acids: CASNRGFLDTQYF. In DNA form, the CDR3 reads TGTGCCAGTAACAGGGGTTTTTTAGATACGCAGTATTTT.

The CDR3: CASSTSQGWDQPQHF. For the CDR3, the DNA is TGTGCCAGCAGCACCTCACAGGGATGGGATCAGCCCCAGCATTTT. The J gene is TRBJ1-5, the V gene TRBV28; tentative D call: TRBD1 (6 bases). V shed 6 bases and J shed 5 bases, with 17 bases lying between them. This CDR3 contains 15 residues. Looked up from germline, CDR1 is MDHEN and CDR2 is SYDVKM.

The CDR3 sequence: CASSPSGGPSSSYEQYV. CDR3 DNA sequence: TGTGCCAGCAGTCCTAGCGGGGGGCCGTCAAGCTCCTACGAGCAGTACGTC. V is TRBV7-2 and J is TRBJ2-7; 11 bases are a match to TRBD2. The germline gives CDR1 SGHTA, CDR2 FQGNSA. The CDR3 has 17 residues. J gave up 0 bases and V 6 bases, and 10 bases lay outside the gene matches.

The V and J genes are TRBV7-2 and TRBJ1-4; TRBD1 is a possible D gene (6 bases). The CDR3 length is 17 residues. V lost 1 base and J lost 0, with 12 bases in between. Germline V gene data show CDR1 as SGHTA and CDR2 as FQGNSA. The DNA of the CDR3 is TGTGCCAGCAGCTTAGGATCGACAGGTGCAACTAATGAAAAACTGTTTTTT. Protein: CASSLGSTGATNEKLFF.

This clone has a handful of counts. The chain links TRBV6-1 to TRBJ1-6, with a weak D call TRBD1 (6 bases). Germline-derived CDR1 and CDR2 are MNHNS and SASEGT. The V gene lost 2 bases and the J gene lost 7 bases, with 12 bases spanning the gap. The CDR3 totals 15 residues. In nucleotides, the CDR3 is TGTGCCAGCAGTGAAATTAATAGGGGGAATTCACCCCTCCACTTT. This codes for CASSEINRGNSPLHF.

The V gene is TRBV6-5, the J gene TRBJ2-1; TRBD2 might be the D (7 bases). The CDR3 is 13 residues long. The V gene's germline CDR1 is MNHEY and CDR2 SVGAGI. Trimming left V 2 bases short and J 8 bases short, with 10 bases between. The CDR3 spells CASSYGGGYEQFF. CDR3 bases: TGTGCCAGCAGTTACGGGGGGGGCTATGAGCAGTTCTTC.